A single sample is the source of the 11 T cell receptor beta chains below, sequenced in a study of blood T cell repertoires in COVID-19. Sequencing was performed with immunoSEQ multiplex PCR; in TCRdb, only in-frame clones are kept and a portion is missing. Of about 320,000 clones in the sample, roughly 90% were seen once. Sequenced material: peripheral blood. These TCRs come from a woman aged 25 to 39 with COVID-19, enrolled during active disease.

V usage is TRBV7-2 and J usage is TRBJ2-2; 13 bases align to TRBD2. The CDR3 totals 18 residues. Germline V CDR1 and CDR2: SGHTA, FQGNSA. Trimming removed 9 bases from V and 5 bases from J; junction bases left unmatched: 15. CDR3 in DNA: TGTGCCAGGACGGGCCCCGGGGGGGGACTAGCGGGGACCGGGGAGCTGTTTTTT. Translation: CARTGPGGGLAGTGELFF. The variable domain in full, with the rest retrieved from reference TRBV7-2 and TRBJ2-2, is GAGVSQSPSNKVTEKGKDVELRCDPISGHTALYWYRQSLGQGLEFLIYFQGNSAPDKSGLPSDRFSAERTGGSVSTLTIQRTQQEDSAVYLCARTGPGGGLAGTGELFFGEGSRLTVL.

The chain carries TRBV7-2 and TRBJ1-3; D ambiguous. The CDR3 spans 15 residues. The germline V and J ends were trimmed by 4 bases and 0 bases, with 10 bases remaining between them. Per germline, CDR1 SGHTA and CDR2 FQGNSA. CDR3 protein: CASSYLTVSGNTIYF. The CDR3 bases are TGTGCCAGCAGCTACCTAACGGTCTCTGGAAACACCATATATTTT.

V is TRBV4-1 and J is TRBJ2-7; D not resolved. The CDR3 length is 15 residues. Between the trimmed V and J ends, which lost 7 bases and 0 bases, there was a span of 16 bases. CDR1 and CDR2 (germline): MGHRA, YSYEKL. The DNA for the CDR3 is TGCGCCAGCACCCAGGTGGCAGGCACCTCCTACGAGCAGTACTTC. Translated, it gives CASTQVAGTSYEQYF.

This clone has more than one count but fewer than ten. V usage is TRBV4-1 and J usage is TRBJ2-7, with TRBD2 matching over 7 bases. With V trimmed by 6 bases and J by 4 bases, 12 bases remained unmatched. Germline CDR1 is MGHRA and CDR2 is YSYEKL. The CDR3 is 15 residues long. The CDR3, as DNA: TGCGCCAGCAGACCGGGTGCCGCGGGGGTGTACGAGCAGTACTTC. This codes for CASRPGAAGVYEQYF.

J is TRBJ1-1 and V is TRBV12-3 or TRBV12-4; D is possibly TRBD1 (6 bases). There are 13 residues in the CDR3. Trimming cost V 4 bases and J 6 bases, with 12 bases left between them. The CDR3 sequence: CASSSPGQPEAFF. CDR3 nucleotides: TGTGCCAGCAGTTCACCCGGACAGCCTGAAGCTTTCTTT.

This clone appeared a few times. The chain joins TRBV29-1 to TRBJ1-1; 9 bases agree with TRBD1. This CDR3 is built from 14 residues. The J segment lost 4 bases and the V segment lost 1 base, leaving 4 bases of the junction unmatched. In germline, CDR1 is SQVTM, CDR2 ANQGSEA. For the CDR3, the DNA is TGCAGCGTTGAAGGGCTGACAGGGGGCACTGAAGCTTTCTTT. Translating gives CSVEGLTGGTEAFF. The entire variable domain, with the rest obtained from reference TRBV29-1 and TRBJ1-1, is as follows: SAVISQKPSRDICQRGTSLTIQCQVDSQVTMMFWYRQQPGQSLTLIATANQGSEATYESGFVIDKFPISRPNLTFSTLTVSNMSPEDSSIYLCSVEGLTGGTEAFFGQGTRLTVV.

The V call is TRBV6-5, the J call TRBJ1-2; 8 nucleotides line up with TRBD1. Germline CDR1 reads MNHEY; CDR2 reads SVGAGI. V dropped 7 bases and J dropped 7; count of bases not matched to a gene: 11. The CDR3 runs to 14 residues. The chain's CDR3 is CASKKQGVESGYTF. In nucleotides, the CDR3 is TGTGCCAGCAAAAAACAGGGGGTAGAGAGTGGCTACACCTTC.

The chain combines TRBV18 with TRBJ2-5; TRBD1 matches at 9 bases. Germline CDR1 reads KGHSH; CDR2 reads LQKENI. Losses at the gene ends were 0 bases for V and 5 bases for J; bases not matched to a gene: 7. The CDR3 has 16 residues. The CDR3 DNA reads TGTGCCAGCTCACCACCACAGACAGGGGGGAAGGAGACCCAGTACTTC. This codes for CASSPPQTGGKETQYF.

V gene TRBV19 combines with J gene TRBJ2-2; a possible D gene is TRBD1 (6 bases). The V and J ends lost 11 bases and 8 bases respectively, with 24 bases between them. The CDR3 is 15 residues long. Germline V lookup: CDR1 LNHDA, CDR2 SQIVND (reference sequence). CDR3 nucleotide sequence: TGTGCCTCAGTAGCTCGGCAGGGGATAGGTGGGGAGCTGTTTTTT. Its translation is CASVARQGIGGELFF.

This chain connects TRBV28 to TRBJ1-5, with TRBD1 matching over 12 bases. This CDR3 contains 19 residues. V trimming: 5 bases; J trimming: 6 bases; junction bases outside the gene matches: 17. Germline values: CDR1 MDHEN, CDR2 SYDVKM. CDR3 amino acids: CASSLTPGQGAEDGQPQHF. CDR3 in DNA: TGTGCCAGCAGTCTTACTCCGGGACAGGGGGCAGAGGACGGTCAGCCCCAGCATTTT.

The rearrangement joins TRBV10-3 to TRBJ2-6; 10 bases are shared with TRBD1. The CDR3 loop spans 17 amino acids. Trimming cost V 11 bases and J 0 bases; bases outside gene matches: 10. CDR1 ENHRY and CDR2 SYGVKD come from the germline V gene. CDR3 protein: CAAGTGTGDSGANVLTF. The CDR3 nucleotides read TGTGCCGCAGGAACCGGGACAGGGGACTCTGGGGCCAACGTCCTGACTTTC.